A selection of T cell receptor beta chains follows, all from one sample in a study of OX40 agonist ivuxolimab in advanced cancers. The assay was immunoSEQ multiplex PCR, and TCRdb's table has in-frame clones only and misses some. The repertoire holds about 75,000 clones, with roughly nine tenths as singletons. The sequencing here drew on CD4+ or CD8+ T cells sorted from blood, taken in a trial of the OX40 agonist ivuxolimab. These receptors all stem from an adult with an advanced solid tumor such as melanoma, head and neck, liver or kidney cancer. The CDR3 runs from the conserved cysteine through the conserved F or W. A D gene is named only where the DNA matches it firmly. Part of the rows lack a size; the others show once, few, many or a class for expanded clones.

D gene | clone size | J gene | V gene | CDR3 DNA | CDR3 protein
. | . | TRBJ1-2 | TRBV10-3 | TGTGCCATCAGTGAGTCCAGCTATGGCTACACCTTC | CAISESSYGYTF
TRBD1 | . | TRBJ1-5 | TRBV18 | TGTGCCAGCTCACCACGTATGGACAGGGAGTTTCAGCCCCAGCATTTT | CASSPRMDREFQPQHF
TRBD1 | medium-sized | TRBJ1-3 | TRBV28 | TGTGCCAGCCGCCGACAGGGGGGAAACACCATATATTTT | CASRRQGGNTIYF
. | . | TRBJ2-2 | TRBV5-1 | TGCGCCAGCAGCCAGGACCCCTCGAACACCGGGGAGCTGTTTTTT | CASSQDPSNTGELFF
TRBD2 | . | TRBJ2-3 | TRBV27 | TGTGCCAGCAGTTTTGGGACTAGCGGAGGGGGGGCCACAGATACGCAGTATTTT | CASSFGTSGGGATDTQYF
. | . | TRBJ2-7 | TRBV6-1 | TGTGCCAGCAGTTATCTGACGGCCTACGAGCAGTACTTC | CASSYLTAYEQYF
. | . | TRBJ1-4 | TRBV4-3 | TGCGCCAGCAGCCAAGATAGGGTGGAGGAAAAACTGTTTTTT | CASSQDRVEEKLFF
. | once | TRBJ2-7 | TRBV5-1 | TGCGCCAGCAGCTTGGACGGGGCGCGTGACGAGCAGTACTTC | CASSLDGARDEQYF
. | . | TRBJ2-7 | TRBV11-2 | TGTGCCAGCAGCTTAGGAAACAGCCGGGGCGAGCAGTACTTC | CASSLGNSRGEQYF
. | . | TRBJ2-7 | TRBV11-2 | TGTGCCAGCAGCTTAGTGCAGGGGGGGGCCTACGAGCAGTACTTC | CASSLVQGGAYEQYF
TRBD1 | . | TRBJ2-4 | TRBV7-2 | TGTGCCAGCAGCTTAGGAGGACCGGGACAGGGGGGAAAAAACATTCAGTACTTC | CASSLGGPGQGGKNIQYF
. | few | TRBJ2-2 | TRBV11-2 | TGTGCCAGCAGTCGTCAGTCCAGCGTGAACACCGGGGAGCTGTTTTTT | CASSRQSSVNTGELFF
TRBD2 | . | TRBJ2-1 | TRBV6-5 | TGTGCCAGCAGTTTGGGACTAGCGGGAAACAATGAGCAGTTCTTC | CASSLGLAGNNEQFF
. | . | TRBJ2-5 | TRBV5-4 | TGTGCCAGCAGCTTGGATACTAAAGAGACCCAGTACTTC | CASSLDTKETQYF
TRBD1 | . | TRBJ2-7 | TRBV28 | TGTGCCAGCACTCCCCCCGGGACAGGGTTCTACGAGCAGTACTTC | CASTPPGTGFYEQYF
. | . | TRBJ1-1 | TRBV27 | TGTGCCAGCAGTTTATCGTACGGCGGCAACACTGAAGCTTTCTTT | CASSLSYGGNTEAFF
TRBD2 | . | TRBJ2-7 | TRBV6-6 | TGTGCCAGCAGTGACACCGGGACTAGTGTCTACGAGCAGTACTTC | CASSDTGTSVYEQYF
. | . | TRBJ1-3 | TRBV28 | TGTGCCAGCAGTTTTCGGGGGGCCATATATTTT | CASSFRGAIYF
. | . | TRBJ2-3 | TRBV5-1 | TGCGCCAGCAGCTTGGGTACAGGACCCACAGATACGCAGTATTTT | CASSLGTGPTDTQYF
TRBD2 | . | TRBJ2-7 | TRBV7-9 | TGTGCCAGCAGCTTTGGACTAGCGGGAGACGAGCAGTACTTC | CASSFGLAGDEQYF
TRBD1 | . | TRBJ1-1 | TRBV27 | TGTGCCAGCAGTCCCCGGACAGGGCTCCACACTGAAGCTTTCTTT | CASSPRTGLHTEAFF
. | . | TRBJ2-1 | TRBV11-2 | TGTGCCAGCAGCTTACTCTCTGGGGGCGGGTACAATGAGCAGTTCTTC | CASSLLSGGGYNEQFF
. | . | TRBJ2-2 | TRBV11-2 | TGTGCCAGCGATAGGGGTACCGGGGAGCTGTTTTTT | CASDRGTGELFF
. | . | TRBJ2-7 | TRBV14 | TGTGCCAGCAGCCAAGATCTGACAAAAAGCCCCTACGAGCAGTACTTC | CASSQDLTKSPYEQYF
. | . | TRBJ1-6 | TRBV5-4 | TGTGCCAGCAGCCCTATCGGGTGGGGTGATTCACCCCTCCACTTT | CASSPIGWGDSPLHF
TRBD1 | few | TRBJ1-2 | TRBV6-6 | TGTGCCAGCAGGATCGAGGGGGCAAGTGGCTACACCTTC | CASRIEGASGYTF
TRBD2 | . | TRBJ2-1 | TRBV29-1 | TGCAGCCAGACCCCCCCCGTAGCGGGAGGGGACAATGAGCAGTTCTTC | CSQTPPVAGGDNEQFF
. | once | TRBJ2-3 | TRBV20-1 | TGCAGTGCTAGAGATGCAGATACGCAGTATTTT | CSARDADTQYF
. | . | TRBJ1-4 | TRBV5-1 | TGCGCCAGCAGCTTGGTGGGTGTTCCTAATGAAAAACTGTTTTTT | CASSLVGVPNEKLFF
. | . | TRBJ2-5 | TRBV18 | TGTGCCAGCTCACCGGACCAAGAGACCCAGTACTTC | CASSPDQETQYF
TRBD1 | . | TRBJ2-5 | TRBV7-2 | TGTGCCAGCAGCTTGAACAGGGGAGAGACCCAGTACTTC | CASSLNRGETQYF
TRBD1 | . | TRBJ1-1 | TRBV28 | TGTGCCAGCAGCCCGGGACAGGGCAAGGGGGGCTGGAACACTGAAGCTTTCTTT | CASSPGQGKGGWNTEAFF
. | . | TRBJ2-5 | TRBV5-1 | TGCGCCAGCAGCTTGGCCCTCGGCCAAGAGACCCAGTACTTC | CASSLALGQETQYF
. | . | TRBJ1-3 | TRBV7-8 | TGTGCCAGCAGCTGGGCACGGGAGTCTGGAAACACCATATATTTT | CASSWARESGNTIYF
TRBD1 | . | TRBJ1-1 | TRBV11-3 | TGTGCCAGCAGCTTAGATGGAAGACAGGGGATGACTGAAGCTTTCTTT | CASSLDGRQGMTEAFF